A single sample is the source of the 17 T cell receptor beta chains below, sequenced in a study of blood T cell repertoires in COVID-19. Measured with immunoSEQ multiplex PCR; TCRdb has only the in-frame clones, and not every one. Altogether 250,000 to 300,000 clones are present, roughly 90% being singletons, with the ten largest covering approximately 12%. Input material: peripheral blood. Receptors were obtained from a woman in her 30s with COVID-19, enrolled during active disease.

The CDR3 DNA reads TGCGCCAGCAGCTTGGTGTTCGCAGATACGCAGTATTTT. It specifies CASSLVFADTQYF. The rearrangement uses TRBV5-1 and TRBJ2-3, with D unclear. The V gene lost 0 bases and the J gene lost 4 bases, with 6 bases spanning the gap. This CDR3 is built from 13 residues. Germline values: CDR1 SGHRS, CDR2 YFSETQ.

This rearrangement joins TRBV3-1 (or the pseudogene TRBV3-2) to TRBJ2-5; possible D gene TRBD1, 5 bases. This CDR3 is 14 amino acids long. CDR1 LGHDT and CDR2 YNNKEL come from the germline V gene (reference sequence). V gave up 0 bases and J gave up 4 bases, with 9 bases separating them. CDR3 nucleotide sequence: TGTGCCAGCAGCCAAGATCCAGGGCCAGAGACCCAGTACTTC. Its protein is CASSQDPGPETQYF.

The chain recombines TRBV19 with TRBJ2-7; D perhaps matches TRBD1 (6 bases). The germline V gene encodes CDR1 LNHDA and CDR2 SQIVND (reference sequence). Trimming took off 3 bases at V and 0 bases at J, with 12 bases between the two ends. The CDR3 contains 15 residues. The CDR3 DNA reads TGTGCCAGTAGTATCACAGGGCTCAGCTCCTACGAGCAGTACTTC. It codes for CASSITGLSSYEQYF.

CDR3 coding DNA: TGTGCCACCAGCCCCCCGACTTTACAAGTGCCGGAAAAACTGTTTTTT. Translating gives CATSPPTLQVPEKLFF. The chain combines TRBV15 with TRBJ1-4, with D unresolved. Germline V gives CDR1 LNHNV, CDR2 YYDKDF (reference sequence). V shed 5 bases and J shed 8 bases, with 21 bases lying between them. The CDR3 has 16 amino acids.

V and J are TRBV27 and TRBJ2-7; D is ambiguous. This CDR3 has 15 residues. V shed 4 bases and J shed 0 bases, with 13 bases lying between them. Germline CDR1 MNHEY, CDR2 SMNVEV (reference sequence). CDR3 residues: CASSSLFMSSYEQYF. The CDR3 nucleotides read TGTGCCAGCAGTTCCCTCTTCATGAGCTCCTACGAGCAGTACTTC.

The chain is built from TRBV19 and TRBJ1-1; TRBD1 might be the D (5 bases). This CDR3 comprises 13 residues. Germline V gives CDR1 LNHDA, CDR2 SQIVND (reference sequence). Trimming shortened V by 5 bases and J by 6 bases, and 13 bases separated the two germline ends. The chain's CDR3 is CASSPLGGSEAFF. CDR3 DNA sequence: TGTGCCAGTAGTCCTCTGGGGGGTTCTGAAGCTTTCTTT.

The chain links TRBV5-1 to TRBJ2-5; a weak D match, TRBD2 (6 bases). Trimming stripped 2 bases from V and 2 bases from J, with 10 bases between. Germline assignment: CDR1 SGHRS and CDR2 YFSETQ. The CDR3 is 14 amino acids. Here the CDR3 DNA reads TGCGCCAGCAGCTTCCGTAGCGGACAAGAGACCCAGTACTTC. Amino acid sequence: CASSFRSGQETQYF.

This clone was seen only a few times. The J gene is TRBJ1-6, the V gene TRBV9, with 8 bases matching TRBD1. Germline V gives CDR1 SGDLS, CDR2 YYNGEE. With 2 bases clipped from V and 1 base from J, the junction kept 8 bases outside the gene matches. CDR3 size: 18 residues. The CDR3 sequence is CASSVEDRVGSYNSPLHF. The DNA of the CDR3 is TGTGCCAGCAGCGTCGAGGACAGGGTGGGGTCCTATAATTCACCCCTCCACTTT.

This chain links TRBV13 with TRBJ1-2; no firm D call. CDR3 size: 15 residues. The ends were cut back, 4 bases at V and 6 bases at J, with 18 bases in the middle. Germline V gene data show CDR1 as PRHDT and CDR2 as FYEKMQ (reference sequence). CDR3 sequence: CASSSLTLETDGYTF. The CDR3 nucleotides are TGTGCCAGCAGCTCCTTGACGCTAGAGACTGATGGCTACACCTTC.

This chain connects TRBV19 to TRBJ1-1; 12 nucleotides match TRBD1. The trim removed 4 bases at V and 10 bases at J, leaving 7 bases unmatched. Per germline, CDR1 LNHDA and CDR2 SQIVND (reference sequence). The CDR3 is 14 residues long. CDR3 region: CASSTWDRGPGAFF. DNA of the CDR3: TGTGCCAGTAGTACCTGGGACAGGGGGCCTGGAGCTTTCTTT.

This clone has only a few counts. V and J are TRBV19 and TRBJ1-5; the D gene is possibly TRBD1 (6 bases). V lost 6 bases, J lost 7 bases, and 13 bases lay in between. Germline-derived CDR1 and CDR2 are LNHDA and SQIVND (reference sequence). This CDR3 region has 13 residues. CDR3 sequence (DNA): TGTGCCAGTAGCTTATCCCAGGGGCAGCCCCAGCATTTT. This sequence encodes CASSLSQGQPQHF.

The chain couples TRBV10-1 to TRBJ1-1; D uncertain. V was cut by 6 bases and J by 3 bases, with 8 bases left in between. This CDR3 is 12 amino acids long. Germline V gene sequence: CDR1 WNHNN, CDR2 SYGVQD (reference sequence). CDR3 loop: CASRVRDTEAFF. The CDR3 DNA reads TGCGCCAGCAGGGTGAGAGACACTGAAGCTTTCTTT.

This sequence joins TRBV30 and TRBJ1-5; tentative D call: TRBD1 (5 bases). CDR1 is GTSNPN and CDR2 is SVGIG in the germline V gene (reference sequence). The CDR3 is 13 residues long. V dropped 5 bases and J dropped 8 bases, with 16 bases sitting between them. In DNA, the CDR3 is TGTGCCTGGGATCAGGGAAGAGGCGAGCCCCAGCATTTT. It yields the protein CAWDQGRGEPQHF.

The CDR3 region has the DNA TGTGCCAGTAGTATAATAGGGACAGATCAGCCCCAGCATTTT. Encoded protein: CASSIIGTDQPQHF. This chain joins TRBV19 and TRBJ1-5; 7 positions match TRBD1. Germline loops: CDR1 LNHDA, CDR2 SQIVND (reference sequence). V shed 2 bases and J 5 bases; nucleotides not matched to a gene: 3. This CDR3 has 14 amino acids. Using reference TRBV19 and TRBJ1-5 for the parts outside the CDR3, the full variable domain is DGGITQSPKYLFRKEGQNVTLSCEQNLNHDAMYWYRQDPGQGLRLIYYSQIVNDFQKGDIAEGYSVSREKKESFPLTVTSAQKNPTAFYLCASSIIGTDQPQHFGDGTRLSIL.

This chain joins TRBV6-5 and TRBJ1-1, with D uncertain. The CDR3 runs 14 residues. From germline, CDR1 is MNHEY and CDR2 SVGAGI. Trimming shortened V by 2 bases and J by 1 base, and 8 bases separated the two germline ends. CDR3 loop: CASSYARWNTEAFF. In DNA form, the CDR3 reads TGTGCCAGCAGTTACGCCAGGTGGAACACTGAAGCTTTCTTT.

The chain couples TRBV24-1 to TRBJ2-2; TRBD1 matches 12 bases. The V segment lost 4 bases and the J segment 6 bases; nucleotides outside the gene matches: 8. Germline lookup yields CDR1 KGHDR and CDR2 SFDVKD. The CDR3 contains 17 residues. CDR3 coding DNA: TGTGCCACCAGTGACCCTTTCGGGACAGGGGGCTCCGGGGAGCTGTTTTTT. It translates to CATSDPFGTGGSGELFF.

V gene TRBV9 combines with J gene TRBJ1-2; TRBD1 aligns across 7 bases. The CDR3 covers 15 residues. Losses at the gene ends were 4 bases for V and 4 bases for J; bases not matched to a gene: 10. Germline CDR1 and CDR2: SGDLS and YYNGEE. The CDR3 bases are TGTGCCAGCAGCACAATGACAGGGCTGGGCTATGGCTACACCTTC. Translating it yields CASSTMTGLGYGYTF.